The 13 T cell receptor beta chains below all came from one sample that was sequenced in a study of blood T cells in healthy people across ages. Together with a sample-barcoded 5' primer, a J-beta primer mix was included in a second PCR lasting about 6 to 11 cycles. Each CDR3 protein is one row after TCRdb ran MiXCR on the 5' RACE reads. The table includes 750,000 or so distinct CDR3 sequences, 20% to 25% detected once. These same records also appear under a second study, on T cells of mothers and their children.

What was sequenced was blood. The source of these receptors is a boy younger than 18 in good health.

This clonotype turned up a few times. The chain joins TRBV5-1 to TRBJ1-1; 9 bases fit TRBD1. Looked up from germline, CDR1 is SGHRS and CDR2 is YFSETQ. The CDR3 is 14 residues long. V lost 4 bases and J lost 4; bases outside the gene matches: 5. This CDR3 reads CASSLRTGATEAFF. The CDR3 DNA reads TGCGCCAGCAGCCTACGGACAGGGGCCACTGAAGCTTTCTTT.

V gene TRBV2 combines with J gene TRBJ2-3, with 10 positions matching TRBD2. The germline gives CDR1 SNHLY, CDR2 FYNNEI. V dropped 7 bases and J dropped 1; count of bases not matched to a gene: 20. CDR3 size: 20 residues. CDR3 residues: CASNYGPSGRRGGRTDTQYF. The CDR3 DNA follows: TGTGCCAGCAATTATGGCCCTAGCGGGAGAAGAGGGGGGCGCACAGATACGCAGTATTTT.

This clonotype appeared a few times. This chain joins TRBV3-1 and TRBJ2-5; weak D call: TRBD2 (5 bases). The assigned J gene may be wrong: the sequence end matches TRBJ2-1 better. In germline, CDR1 is LGHDT, CDR2 YNNKEL (reference sequence). The CDR3 totals 13 residues. Written as DNA, the CDR3 is TGTGCCAGCAGCCATATCGGGGTCAATGAGCAGTTCTTC. Its protein is CASSHIGVNEQFF.

Details on this clonotype: An end of the junction differs from the germline gene, which may be a read error. The J gene is TRBJ1-4, the V gene TRBV7-9; a possible D gene is TRBD1 (5 bases). Germline CDR1 SEHNR, CDR2 FQNEAQ (reference sequence). This CDR3 region has 14 residues. DNA of the CDR3: TGTGCCGGCAGCCCGGGCCCTGGGGGTGAAAAACTGTTTTTT. Residues: CAGSPGPGGEKLFF.

In its sample, this clonotype was seen once. V usage is TRBV6-5 and J usage is TRBJ1-2; perhaps TRBD1 as D (6 bases). Trimming shortened V by 7 bases and J by 7 bases, and 16 bases separated the two germline ends. The germline gives CDR1 MNHEY, CDR2 SVGAGI. The CDR3 runs to 13 residues. CDR3 sequence: CASTPRGGGGYTF. CDR3 coding DNA: TGTGCCAGCACCCCGAGAGGGGGTGGTGGCTACACCTTC.

The chain is built from TRBV27 and TRBJ2-5; no firm D call. The end of the DNA fits TRBJ2-1 better, so the J call may be wrong. This CDR3 spans 13 amino acids. Germline V gives CDR1 MNHEY, CDR2 SMNVEV (reference sequence). Here the CDR3 DNA reads TGTGCCAGCAGTTTGGTCTTCTACAATGAGCAGTTCTTC. Protein sequence: CASSLVFYNEQFF.

V gene TRBV7-2 combines with J gene TRBJ2-3, with 9 bases lining up with TRBD2. The germline gives CDR1 SGHTA, CDR2 FQGNSA. The CDR3 runs to 16 residues. Germline trimming cut 1 base from V and 5 bases from J; bases unmatched to any gene: 7. CDR3 amino acids: CASSLVLAGSGDTQYF. In DNA, the CDR3 is TGTGCCAGCAGCTTAGTCCTAGCGGGGTCGGGAGATACGCAGTATTTT.

Concerning this clonotype: One junction end disagrees with the germline gene, perhaps due to a read error. In DNA, the CDR3 is TGCGCCAGCACCGCTTCTCCGGAGGAGACCCAGTACTTC. It codes for CASTASPEETQYF. This chain uses TRBV5-6 with TRBJ2-5; no reliable D call. Germline values: CDR1 SGHDT, CDR2 YYEEEE. This CDR3 is built from 13 residues.

This clonotype was counted between two and nine times. The chain carries TRBV4-1 and TRBJ2-1, with TRBD2 as a possible D gene (6 bases). Trimming shortened V by 0 bases and J by 4 bases, and 10 bases separated the two germline ends. The CDR3 runs 15 residues. Germline V CDR1 and CDR2: MGHRA, YSYEKL. CDR3 amino acids: CASSQERGDYNEQFF. DNA of the CDR3: TGCGCCAGCAGCCAAGAGCGGGGAGATTACAATGAGCAGTTCTTC.

The chain carries TRBV3-1 and TRBJ1-2; D not resolved. This CDR3 region has 16 residues. CDR1 LGHDT and CDR2 YNNKEL come from the germline V gene (reference sequence). Trimming pared 4 bases from V and 8 bases from J, leaving 23 bases between. The CDR3 DNA sequence: TGTGCCAGCAGCCCAACTAGCGAGGTGCTGGGTTACGGCTACACCTTC. Protein product: CASSPTSEVLGYGYTF.

This rearrangement joins TRBV2 to TRBJ1-4; D gene uncertain. The V end was cut by 7 bases, the J end by 6 bases, with 9 bases between. The CDR3 consists of 12 residues. Germline CDR1 reads SNHLY; CDR2 reads FYNNEI. CDR3 sequence reads: CASTIPDEKLFF. In nucleotides, the CDR3 is TGTGCCAGCACCATCCCGGATGAAAAACTGTTTTTT.

The table lists this clonotype with a count of one. V is TRBV7-9 and J is TRBJ2-1, with D possibly being TRBD1 (6 bases). V lost 3 bases and J 8 bases, leaving 17 bases between the germline ends. Germline loops: CDR1 SEHNR, CDR2 FQNEAQ (reference sequence). The CDR3 runs to 15 residues. CDR3 bases: TGTGCCAGCAGCTTGAGTTACAGGGATCGATATGAGCAGTTCTTC. It encodes CASSLSYRDRYEQFF.

This clonotype has more than one count but fewer than ten. This chain links TRBV28 with TRBJ2-7, with D perhaps matching TRBD1 (5 bases). Germline V gene data show CDR1 as MDHEN and CDR2 as SYDVKM. This CDR3 spans 14 amino acids. The V and J ends lost 8 bases and 2 bases respectively, with 16 bases between them. CDR3 loop: CASEGAGRTYEQYF. In DNA form, the CDR3 reads TGTGCCAGCGAAGGGGCAGGGCGTACCTACGAGCAGTACTTC.